This T cell receptor beta chain was recovered during a study of PD-1 blockade in mismatch repair-deficient tumors. About the research overall: Patients had about eleven mismatch repair-deficient cancer types and were previously treated and progressing.

Germline CDR1 reads LNHDA; CDR2 reads SQIVND (reference sequence). This CDR3 is 15 amino acids long. Between the trimmed V and J ends, which lost 3 bases and 3 bases, there was a span of 13 bases. Concerning this clone: The antigen is undetermined.

Assay used: immunoSEQ multiplex PCR; TCRdb lists only in-frame clones, some missing. The table includes 100,000 or so clones, 70% to 85% detected once. A few pembrolizumab responders had their TCRs sequenced. General study results and limits: Tumor-resident clones, often undetectable pretreatment in blood, expanded then contracted after pembrolizumab.

The specimen comprised peripheral blood, sampled around 8 months after starting pembrolizumab. The V and J genes are TRBV19 and TRBJ2-3, with a tentative D call TRBD1 (6 bases). This TCR was recovered from an adult with mismatch repair-deficient cancer. Here the CDR3 DNA reads TGTGCCAGTAGTATGTCGGCTGGGACAACAGATACGCAGTATTTT. Its translation is CASSMSAGTTDTQYF.